What follows are 9 T cell receptor beta chains derived from one specimen sequenced in a study of shared clonotypes between healthy human individuals. Assay: immunoSEQ multiplex PCR; the TCRdb copy retains only in-frame clones and omits some. The table records more than 2 million clones, roughly 94% of them present only once. The naive CD8 fraction comprised CD45RO-negative cells positively selected for CCR7 and excluded terminally differentiated effector memory CD45RA+ cells. Sequencing was performed on naive CD8+ T cells sorted from blood. These receptors were obtained from a man younger than 30 in good health.

Note on this clone: The same CDR3 can be traced to other DNA sequences in this sample. The CDR3 reads CAWSVIDEQFF. DNA for the CDR3: TGTGCCTGGAGTGTAATCGATGAGCAGTTCTTC. The chain couples TRBV30 to TRBJ2-1; D unresolved. The V end was cut by 0 bases, the J end by 8 bases, with 5 bases between. The length of the CDR3 is 11 residues. Germline values: CDR1 GTSNPN, CDR2 SVGIG (reference sequence).

The chain joins TRBV19 to TRBJ1-1; TRBD1 might be the D (6 bases). Germline V gene sequence: CDR1 LNHDA, CDR2 SQIVND (reference sequence). Trimming pared 0 bases from V and 7 bases from J, leaving 12 bases between. The CDR3 has 14 residues. In nucleotides, the CDR3 is TGTGCCAGTAGTATAGATCGGGACAACCGTGAAGCTTTCTTT. It yields the protein CASSIDRDNREAFF.

This chain's CDR3 is CASGLLAWDTQYF. Here the CDR3 DNA reads TGTGCCAGCGGGCTGCTAGCGTGGGATACGCAGTATTTT. This chain connects TRBV11-2 to TRBJ2-3; possible D gene TRBD2, 6 bases. The CDR3 length is 13 residues. Trimming removed 8 bases at V and 6 bases at J, with 15 bases between. CDR1 is SGHAT and CDR2 is FQNNGV in the germline V gene.

This CDR3 is CASSFRQGGEETQYF. The CDR3 nucleotides read TGTGCCAGCAGTTTTCGCCAGGGAGGAGAAGAGACCCAGTACTTC. V is TRBV28 and J is TRBJ2-5; a possible D gene is TRBD2 (6 bases). The germline V gene has CDR1 MDHEN and CDR2 SYDVKM. There are 15 residues in the CDR3. V lost 3 bases and J lost 3, with 14 bases in between.

The V and J genes are TRBV29-1 and TRBJ1-3; 8 bases are a match to TRBD1. V lost 6 bases to trimming and J lost 4 bases; unmatched junction nucleotides: 8. In germline, CDR1 is SQVTM, CDR2 ANQGSEA. This CDR3 is 14 amino acids long. CDR3 region: CSVGRTGSGNTIYF. The CDR3 nucleotides read TGCAGCGTGGGCCGGACAGGGTCGGGAAACACCATATATTTT.

This rearrangement joins TRBV5-1 to TRBJ2-1; 7 nucleotides line up with TRBD1. The V and J ends lost 2 bases and 3 bases, in that order; junction bases with no gene match: 5. Looked up from germline, CDR1 is SGHRS and CDR2 is YFSETQ. This CDR3 has 15 amino acids. The CDR3 loop is CASSFTGTVYNEQFF. The CDR3 bases are TGCGCCAGCAGCTTTACCGGGACAGTCTACAATGAGCAGTTCTTC.

This clone was seen only once. V gene TRBV7-8 combines with J gene TRBJ2-1; D might be TRBD1 or TRBD2, each matching 5 bases. CDR3 length: 14 residues. Trimming shortened V by 5 bases and J by 3 bases, and 11 bases separated the two germline ends. Germline CDR1 SGHVS, CDR2 FQNEAQ. CDR3 residues: CASSARDVYNEQFF. CDR3 coding DNA: TGTGCCAGCAGCGCCCGGGACGTCTACAATGAGCAGTTCTTC.

The V and J genes are TRBV7-9 and TRBJ2-7; 8 bases are a match to TRBD1. Germline assignment: CDR1 SEHNR and CDR2 FQNEAQ (reference sequence). Unmatched junction bases numbered 6, after V lost 4 bases and J lost 4 bases. The CDR3 extends over 14 amino acids. The DNA for the CDR3 is TGTGCCAGCAGCTCATCAGGGGGCAGATACGAGCAGTACTTC. Its protein is CASSSSGGRYEQYF.

The rearrangement links TRBV18 to TRBJ2-2; a weak D match, TRBD2 (6 bases). Trimming took 2 bases from V and 1 from J, leaving 17 bases between them. The germline V gene has CDR1 KGHSH and CDR2 LQKENI. The CDR3 runs to 18 residues. The CDR3 DNA reads TGTGCCAGCTCACCATCGTTGATGCGGGGAATGAACACCGGGGAGCTGTTTTTT. It is translated as CASSPSLMRGMNTGELFF.